The next 32 T cell receptor beta chains were all read from a single sample in a study of T cell repertoires in cytomegalovirus infection. Antigen specificity for these receptors is unknown. MiXCR, run by TCRdb on the reads, gives a single entry per CDR3 protein. The table shows more than 250,000 distinct CDR3 sequences, with 20% to 25% occurring only once. The sample in question was cultured PBMCs, obtained from culture after CMV antigen stimulation. These receptors were collected from a human donor in good health (CMV status not recorded). Some clones in this sample may be carry-over from other donors' samples.

The chain employs TRBV10-3 and TRBJ2-7; 9 positions match TRBD2. V lost 10 bases, J lost 0 bases, and 4 bases stayed unmatched. This CDR3 region has 13 residues. Per germline, CDR1 ENHRY and CDR2 SYGVKD. In nucleotides, the CDR3 is TGTGCCACGCGACTAGCGGCCTCCTACGAGCAGTACTTC. Encoded protein: CATRLAASYEQYF.

V and J are TRBV11-1 and TRBJ2-7, with 7 nucleotides matching TRBD2. CDR3 length equals 15 residues. Germline V lookup: CDR1 SGHAT, CDR2 FQDESV (reference sequence). V lost 3 bases, J lost 7 bases, and 12 bases stayed unmatched. The CDR3 sequence is CASSFGLAGALEQYF. The DNA of the CDR3 is TGTGCCAGCAGCTTCGGACTCGCGGGAGCCTTGGAGCAGTACTTC. The full variable domain, rest sourced from reference TRBV11-1 and TRBJ2-7, is EAEVAQSPRYKITEKSQAVAFWCDPISGHATLYWYRQILGQGPELLVQFQDESVVDDSQLPKDRFSAERLKGVDSTLKIQPAELGDSAMYLCASSFGLAGALEQYFGPGTRLTVT.

In this sample, this clonotype turned up a few times. The chain recombines TRBV11-2 with TRBJ2-4; 11 bases match TRBD1. Germline CDR1 and CDR2: SGHAT and FQNNGV. This CDR3 is built from 13 residues. V gave up 5 bases and J gave up 10 bases; unmatched junction bases: 4. The CDR3 spells CASSLGQGVIQYF. The CDR3 coding sequence is TGTGCCAGCAGCCTGGGACAGGGGGTAATTCAGTACTTC.

The chain employs TRBV3-1 and TRBJ2-5, with 7 bases aligning to TRBD2. This CDR3 spans 15 amino acids. Losses at the gene ends were 2 bases for V and 5 bases for J; bases not matched to a gene: 8. Per the germline V gene, CDR1 is LGHDT and CDR2 is YNNKEL (reference sequence). The CDR3 loop reads CASSQLSGPGETQYF. Written as DNA, the CDR3 is TGTGCCAGCAGCCAACTTAGCGGGCCCGGGGAGACCCAGTACTTC.

This clonotype was counted at least ten times. The genes are TRBV7-2 and TRBJ2-7, with 8 nucleotides matching TRBD1. CDR3 length: 17 amino acids. V was clipped by 3 bases and J by 3 bases; unmatched bases: 13. Germline V gives CDR1 SGHTA, CDR2 FQGNSA. CDR3 sequence: CASSFPTQGALSYEQYF. Written as DNA, the CDR3 is TGTGCCAGCAGCTTCCCAACGCAGGGGGCGCTTAGCTACGAGCAGTACTTC.

The chain combines TRBV25-1 with TRBJ2-5, with 12 nucleotides matching TRBD2. CDR1 and CDR2 from the germline V gene are MGHDK and SYGVNS. J gave up 5 bases and V 4 bases, and 8 bases lay outside the gene matches. The CDR3 sequence is 16 residues long. CDR3 sequence (DNA): TGTGCCAGCAGTGGAGGACTAGCGGGAACTTTGGAGACCCAGTACTTC. This sequence encodes CASSGGLAGTLETQYF. Using reference TRBV25-1 and TRBJ2-5 for the parts outside the CDR3, the full variable domain is EADIYQTPRYLVIGTGKKITLECSQTMGHDKMYWYQQDPGMELHLIHYSYGVNSTEKGDLSSESTVSRIRTEHFPLTLESARPSHTSQYLCASSGGLAGTLETQYFGPGTRLLVL.

The table lists this clonotype with a few counts. The chain couples TRBV19 to TRBJ1-5, with D possibly matching TRBD1 (5 bases). The CDR3 has 14 amino acids. The ends were cut back, 10 bases at V and 2 bases at J, with 15 bases in the middle. The V gene's germline CDR1 is LNHDA and CDR2 SQIVND (reference sequence). The CDR3: CATSQGFGNQPQHF. In nucleotides, the CDR3 is TGTGCCACCAGCCAGGGTTTTGGCAATCAGCCCCAGCATTTT.

There are a few counts of this clonotype. This chain uses TRBV6-1 with TRBJ1-5; unclear D gene. Trimming took 10 bases from V and 1 from J, leaving 14 bases between them. This CDR3 spans 14 amino acids. CDR1 is MNHNS and CDR2 is SASEGT in the germline V gene. CDR3 residues: CATGLSSSNQPQHF. As DNA, the CDR3 is TGTGCCACCGGATTATCGTCCAGCAATCAGCCCCAGCATTTT.

This clonotype was recorded a few times. A junction end diverges from the germline sequence, so it may reflect a read error. V gene TRBV7-7 combines with J gene TRBJ2-5; D not certain. This CDR3 contains 15 residues. CDR1 SSHAT and CDR2 FNYEAQ come from the germline V gene (reference sequence). CDR3: CASSFLALEKETQYF. The CDR3 DNA reads TGTGCTAGCAGCTTCTTGGCGCTAGAGAAAGAGACCCAGTACTTC.

V usage is TRBV7-8 and J usage is TRBJ2-2; possible D gene TRBD1, 6 bases. CDR1 SGHVS and CDR2 FQNEAQ come from the germline V gene. Trimming removed 7 bases from V and 5 bases from J, with 14 bases in between. The CDR3 runs 14 residues. DNA of the CDR3: TGTGCCAGCATGCCGGGCAGGGGAACCGGGGAGCTGTTTTTT. It specifies CASMPGRGTGELFF. Variable domain in full (rest from reference TRBV7-8 and TRBJ2-2): GAGVSQSPRYKVAKRGQDVALRCDPISGHVSLFWYQQALGQGPEFLTYFQNEAQLDKSGLPSDRFFAERPEGSVSTLKIQRTQQEDSAVYLCASMPGRGTGELFFGEGSRLTVL.

In this sample, this clonotype turned up many times. This sequence joins TRBV6-5 and TRBJ1-2; no definite D call. The CDR3 loop spans 15 amino acids. Between the trimmed V and J ends, which lost 0 bases and 4 bases, there was a span of 12 bases. Germline values: CDR1 MNHEY, CDR2 SVGAGI. The CDR3, as DNA: TGTGCCAGCAGTTACTCCGGTCACACGCTCTATGGCTACACCTTC. It translates to CASSYSGHTLYGYTF.

This clonotype has more than one count but fewer than ten. The chain employs TRBV4-1 and TRBJ2-5; 7 nucleotides line up with TRBD2. This CDR3 contains 13 residues. Germline values: CDR1 MGHRA, CDR2 YSYEKL. V shed 3 bases, J shed 4 bases, and the junction held 2 bases outside the gene matches. Here the CDR3 reads CASSQGLLETQYF. In DNA form, the CDR3 reads TGCGCCAGCAGCCAGGGACTACTAGAGACCCAGTACTTC.

The table lists this clonotype with a count of one. Since a much larger clone is just one base distant, this may be a read error. This chain joins TRBV7-4 and TRBJ1-3; D is undetermined. V lost 3 bases and J lost 1, with 10 bases in between. The germline V gene encodes CDR1 SGHVT and CDR2 SQSDAQ. CDR3 length: 15 residues. CDR3 sequence (DNA): TGTGCCAGCAGCTTGCGGGTTATATCTGGAAACACCATATATTTT. Translation gives CASSLRVISGNTIYF.

This clonotype occurred many times. The chain employs TRBV11-2 and TRBJ2-7; D is unclear. The V end was cut by 1 base, the J end by 3 bases, with 10 bases between. The length of the CDR3 is 14 residues. Germline assignment: CDR1 SGHAT and CDR2 FQNNGV. The CDR3: CASSLAQSLYEQYV. CDR3 nucleotide sequence: TGTGCCAGCAGCTTAGCTCAATCCCTCTACGAGCAGTACGTC.

The chain links TRBV2 to TRBJ2-3; no reliable D call. The CDR3 is 15 amino acids. V was cut by 11 bases and J by 0 bases, with 18 bases left in between. Per the germline V gene, CDR1 is SNHLY and CDR2 is FYNNEI. In nucleotides, the CDR3 is TGTGCCGGAGCCCCACAGAGAACTAGCACAGATACGCAGTATTTT. Its translation: CAGAPQRTSTDTQYF.

The sample holds a few counts of this clonotype. The chain has TRBV6-2 or TRBV6-3 and TRBJ1-5; D is undetermined. The CDR3 consists of 20 residues. Germline CDR1 and CDR2: MNHEY and SVGEGT. Trimming took 6 bases from V and 4 from J, leaving 31 bases between them. The CDR3: CASSHSWQNLTLRANQPQHF. CDR3 sequence (DNA): TGTGCCAGCAGCCACTCGTGGCAGAACTTAACCCTAAGGGCAAATCAGCCCCAGCATTTT.

This clonotype was counted only a few times. V and J are TRBV27 and TRBJ1-6, with D possibly TRBD1 on 6 matching bases. V was pared by 3 bases and J by 14 bases, with 23 bases between. CDR1 MNHEY and CDR2 SMNVEV come from the germline V gene (reference sequence). This CDR3 is built from 16 residues. The CDR3 DNA sequence: TGTGCCAGCAGTTTCCAAGGGGGGGCCCGACTTTTCGCCCTCCACTTT. Amino acid sequence: CASSFQGGARLFALHF.

This clonotype was picked up a small number of times. The CDR3 region has the DNA TGTGCCAGCAGTTCCCCCGACAGGGGGCTAACTGGGGAGCTGTTTTTT. Protein: CASSSPDRGLTGELFF. This chain connects TRBV6-5 to TRBJ2-2, with 10 bases matching TRBD1. The V gene end was trimmed by 4 bases and the J gene end by 8 bases; junction bases not matched to a gene: 10. Per the germline V gene, CDR1 is MNHEY and CDR2 is SVGAGI. The CDR3 consists of 16 residues.

This clonotype came up a few times. The V gene is TRBV27, the J gene TRBJ1-1, with D perhaps matching TRBD1 (5 bases). Trimming took 7 bases from V and 2 from J, leaving 11 bases between them. Germline V CDR1 and CDR2: MNHEY, SMNVEV (reference sequence). The CDR3 consists of 13 residues. The CDR3 coding sequence is TGTGCCAGCACCCGGGGGGTAAACACTGAAGCTTTCTTT. It specifies CASTRGVNTEAFF.

The CDR3 coding sequence is TGTGCCAGCAGTTACCGGGCTAGCGGGTCAACCTACGAGCAGTACTTC. This gives the protein CASSYRASGSTYEQYF. J is TRBJ2-7 and V is TRBV6-2 or TRBV6-3; TRBD2 aligns across 8 bases. After removal of 2 bases from V and 2 bases from J, the junction contained 8 bases not matched to a gene. The CDR3 consists of 16 residues. Germline CDR1 is MNHEY and CDR2 is SVGEGT.

This clonotype has a handful of counts. The chain links TRBV20-1 to TRBJ1-5, with D hard to call. The CDR3 is made up of 15 amino acids. CDR1 and CDR2 from the germline V gene are DFQATT and SNEGSKA (reference sequence). The V end lost 3 bases, the J end lost 0 bases, and 12 bases lay between the germline ends. This chain's CDR3 is CSARVAGYSNQPQHF. In DNA, the CDR3 is TGCAGTGCTAGGGTTGCTGGTTATAGCAATCAGCCCCAGCATTTT.

This clonotype has only one observation. The rearrangement uses TRBV7-9 and TRBJ2-3, with TRBD2 identical over 10 bases. The CDR3 covers 17 residues. With V trimmed by 5 bases and J by 4 bases, 12 bases remained unmatched. CDR1 is SEHNR and CDR2 is FQNEAQ in the germline V gene (reference sequence). CDR3 DNA sequence: TGTGCCAGCAGCGGAGAACTAGCGGGATTAGGAGCAGATACGCAGTATTTT. This translates into CASSGELAGLGADTQYF. The whole variable domain, remainder taken from reference TRBV7-9 and TRBJ2-3, is DTGVSQNPRHKITKRGQNVTFRCDPISEHNRLYWYRQTLGQGPEFLTYFQNEAQLEKSRLLSDRFSAERPKGSFSTLEIQRTEQGDSAMYLCASSGELAGLGADTQYFGPGTRLTVL.

The rearrangement links TRBV24-1 to TRBJ2-7, with D perhaps matching TRBD2 (5 bases). CDR3 size: 15 residues. V was trimmed by 2 bases and J by 7 bases, leaving 17 bases between them. Germline V gives CDR1 KGHDR, CDR2 SFDVKD. As DNA, the CDR3 is TGTGCCACCAGTGATTGGCTCGGGGAACGGGGAGAGCAGTACGTC. Protein: CATSDWLGERGEQYV.

This clonotype has a count of ten or more. V usage is TRBV7-3 and J usage is TRBJ2-3; D remains ambiguous. CDR1 is SGHTA and CDR2 is FQGTGA in the germline V gene. The CDR3 consists of 14 residues. The germline V and J ends were trimmed by 4 bases and 0 bases, with 8 bases remaining between them. The DNA of the CDR3 is TGTGCCAGCAGCTCAGGCCCTAGCACAGATACGCAGTATTTT. As protein: CASSSGPSTDTQYF.

This clonotype was observed a few times. This chain joins TRBV12-3 or TRBV12-4 and TRBJ2-2; unclear D gene. There are 11 residues in the CDR3. V lost 4 bases and J 7 bases, leaving 4 bases between the germline ends. The DNA of the CDR3 is TGTGCCAGCAGTTCTGACGGGGAGCTGTTTTTT. Protein sequence: CASSSDGELFF.

The sample holds a few counts of this clonotype. The chain combines TRBV6-6 with TRBJ2-2; the D gene is possibly TRBD2 (6 bases). Trimming removed 6 bases from V and 6 bases from J, with 14 bases in between. The germline CDR1 and CDR2 sequences are MNHNY and SVGAGI (reference sequence). The CDR3 totals 14 residues. The CDR3 nucleotides are TGTGCCAGCAGCCGGGACTTAGTCGCCGGGGAGCTGTTTTTT. This translates into CASSRDLVAGELFF.

In this sample, this clonotype turned up many times. The chain uses TRBV7-9 and TRBJ2-1, with 13 bases lining up with TRBD2. The CDR3 consists of 17 residues. CDR1 SEHNR and CDR2 FQNEAQ come from the germline V gene (reference sequence). V lost 5 bases and J lost 9; bases outside the gene matches: 13. The CDR3 DNA follows: TGTGCCAGCAGCCCCCTAGGGGGGACTAGCGGGACCACTGAGCAGTTCTTC. This sequence encodes CASSPLGGTSGTTEQFF.

This clonotype was seen many times. The V and J genes are TRBV28 and TRBJ2-5, with a weak D call TRBD1 (6 bases). Trimming pared 5 bases from V and 3 bases from J, leaving 13 bases between. CDR1 and CDR2 from the germline V gene are MDHEN and SYDVKM. The CDR3 is 14 residues long. The CDR3 here is CASSTGTHKETQYF. For the CDR3, the DNA is TGTGCCAGCAGTACCGGGACACACAAAGAGACCCAGTACTTC.

The rearrangement uses TRBV20-1 and TRBJ2-5, with D perhaps given as TRBD1 or TRBD2 (5 bases each). In germline, CDR1 is DFQATT, CDR2 SNEGSKA (reference sequence). The CDR3 loop spans 14 amino acids. V was pared by 2 bases and J by 0 bases, with 10 bases between. CDR3 DNA sequence: TGCAGTGCTAGAACCGGGACCAACCAAGAGACCCAGTACTTC. Amino acids: CSARTGTNQETQYF.

The rearrangement uses TRBV25-1 and TRBJ2-3, with TRBD1 identical over 8 bases. CDR3 length: 15 residues. Germline V lookup: CDR1 MGHDK, CDR2 SYGVNS. J was trimmed by 4 bases and V by 3 bases; bases with no gene match: 6. CDR3 amino acids: CASSEYEQGADTQYF. CDR3 in DNA: TGTGCCAGCAGTGAGTACGAACAGGGGGCAGATACGCAGTATTTT.

Only a few counts were recorded for this clonotype. The CDR3 is CASSIVVAGQPQHF. The DNA for the CDR3 is TGTGCCAGTAGTATAGTGGTGGCTGGACAGCCCCAGCATTTT. The chain joins TRBV19 to TRBJ1-5; D is ambiguous. Germline loops: CDR1 LNHDA, CDR2 SQIVND (reference sequence). The V gene lost 1 base and the J gene lost 7 bases, with 11 bases spanning the gap. This CDR3 has 14 residues.

This clonotype was picked up many times. The CDR3 DNA follows: TGTGCCAGCAGTTTAGTTTTTCAGGGTTTCGAGCAGTACGTC. It yields the protein CASSLVFQGFEQYV. V is TRBV12-3 or TRBV12-4 and J is TRBJ2-7; weak D call: TRBD1 (5 bases). The CDR3 has 14 amino acids. The ends were cut back, 1 base at V and 6 bases at J, with 13 bases in the middle.